The next 12 T cell receptor beta chains were all read from a single sample in a study of graft-versus-host responses after intestinal transplantation. The antigens these receptors bind are not known. Profiled with immunoSEQ multiplex PCR; TCRdb holds only in-frame clones, not every one. The table includes over 55,000 clones, under 90% detected once. This specimen was unstimulated CD4+ T cells sorted from spleen or lymph node cells, taken before transplant. Source of these receptors: a human donor who was the organ donor for an intestinal transplant.

Only one count was recorded for this clone. The chain employs TRBV6-6 and TRBJ2-2, with 9 bases that match TRBD1. V dropped 5 bases and J dropped 4; count of bases not matched to a gene: 8. This CDR3 is built from 16 residues. The germline V gene encodes CDR1 MNHNY and CDR2 SVGAGI (reference sequence). CDR3 DNA sequence: TGTGCCAGCAGTAGACCGGGACAGGGATTCACCGGGGAGCTGTTTTTT. It translates to CASSRPGQGFTGELFF.

The J gene is TRBJ1-6, the V gene TRBV28; no clear D gene. Germline assignment: CDR1 MDHEN and CDR2 SYDVKM. The CDR3 totals 14 residues. The germline V and J ends were trimmed by 3 bases and 5 bases, with 8 bases remaining between them. DNA for the CDR3: TGTGCCAGCAGTTTGCGGGCGCATAATTCACCCCTCCACTTT. This sequence encodes CASSLRAHNSPLHF.

The CDR3 region has the DNA TGCGCCAGCAGGAATACAGGGCCCTGGCAGTTCTTC. Translated, it gives CASRNTGPWQFF. V usage is TRBV10-1 and J usage is TRBJ2-1, with a weak D call TRBD1 (6 bases). This CDR3 has 12 amino acids. V was trimmed by 6 bases and J by 12 bases, leaving 15 bases between them. Per germline, CDR1 WNHNN and CDR2 SYGVQD (reference sequence).

The rearrangement links TRBV5-1 to TRBJ2-1, with D possibly being TRBD1 (5 bases). The CDR3 loop spans 13 amino acids. From germline, CDR1 is SGHRS and CDR2 YFSETQ. V lost 2 bases, J lost 10 bases, and 13 bases lay in between. In nucleotides, the CDR3 is TGCGCCAGCAGCTTTGGAAGGGGTCTCGAGCAGTTCTTC. It yields the protein CASSFGRGLEQFF.

The chain employs TRBV14 and TRBJ1-2; 11 nucleotides align to TRBD1. Per the germline V gene, CDR1 is SGHDN and CDR2 is FVKESK. V was clipped by 1 base and J by 4 bases; unmatched bases: 11. The length of the CDR3 is 18 residues. As DNA, the CDR3 is TGTGCCAGCAGCCAAGCAGGACAGGGGGCTCGGCTCTCCTATGGCTACACCTTC. Translation gives CASSQAGQGARLSYGYTF.

This sequence joins TRBV19 and TRBJ1-6; 7 bases align to TRBD1. Germline-derived CDR1 and CDR2 are LNHDA and SQIVND (reference sequence). The CDR3 has 15 amino acids. Trimming removed 5 bases from V and 5 bases from J; junction bases left unmatched: 6. CDR3 coding DNA: TGTGCCAGTAGTCCCGGGACAGCCAATAATTCACCCCTCCACTTT. The encoded protein is CASSPGTANNSPLHF.

The V gene is TRBV2, the J gene TRBJ1-1; D possibly corresponds to TRBD1 (5 bases). CDR3 length: 12 residues. Trimming took off 11 bases at V and 4 bases at J, with 14 bases between the two ends. Germline values: CDR1 SNHLY, CDR2 FYNNEI. CDR3 DNA: TGTGCCGGAGGGGTGGGACGCACTGAAGCTTTCTTT. This translates into CAGGVGRTEAFF.

The chain has TRBV28 and TRBJ1-6, with TRBD1 as a possible D gene (5 bases). This CDR3 comprises 17 residues. Trimming took 5 bases from V and 8 from J, leaving 22 bases between them. CDR1 MDHEN and CDR2 SYDVKM come from the germline V gene. The CDR3 reads CASSKLTGGADYSPLHF. The CDR3 DNA reads TGTGCCAGCAGTAAACTGACGGGGGGAGCGGATTATTCACCCCTCCACTTT.

This rearrangement joins TRBV16 to TRBJ2-3; D not certain. The V and J ends lost 6 bases and 0 bases respectively, with 19 bases between them. Looked up from germline, CDR1 is KGHSY and CDR2 is FQNENV. CDR3 length: 17 amino acids. The CDR3 is CASSRFPAAASTDTQYF. The DNA of the CDR3 is TGTGCCAGCAGTCGTTTCCCTGCGGCAGCTAGCACAGATACGCAGTATTTT. Using reference TRBV16 and TRBJ2-3 for the parts outside the CDR3, the full variable domain is GEEVAQTPKHLVRGEGQKAKLYCAPIKGHSYVFWYQQVLKNEFKFLISFQNENVFDETGMPKERFSAKCLPNSPCSLEIQATKLEDSAVYFCASSRFPAAASTDTQYFGPGTRLTVL.

The V call is TRBV2, the J call TRBJ1-2, with 9 bases lining up with TRBD1. From germline, CDR1 is SNHLY and CDR2 FYNNEI. This CDR3 contains 15 residues. After removal of 6 bases from V and 8 bases from J, the junction contained 13 bases not matched to a gene. The CDR3 region has the DNA TGTGCCAGCAGGGCTGTTAGGACAGGGGAAGTCGGCTACACCTTC. Translating gives CASRAVRTGEVGYTF.

The chain links TRBV7-2 to TRBJ1-6, with TRBD1 identical over 7 bases. The CDR3 consists of 14 residues. J lost 7 bases, V lost 5 bases, and 5 bases had no gene match. The germline V gene encodes CDR1 SGHTA and CDR2 FQGNSA. The CDR3, as DNA: TGTGCCAGCAGCCTCAGGGACAGAAATTCACCCCTCCACTTT. This codes for CASSLRDRNSPLHF.

CDR3 nucleotide sequence: TGTGCCAGCAGCCCCCTCGGCGGAGGCTACACCTTC. The encoded protein is CASSPLGGGYTF. The rearrangement joins TRBV7-9 to TRBJ1-2; no firm D call. V was cut by 5 bases and J by 8 bases, with 12 bases left in between. The CDR3 has 12 amino acids. Germline loops: CDR1 SEHNR, CDR2 FQNEAQ (reference sequence). Complete variable domain (other parts from reference TRBV7-9 and TRBJ1-2): DTGVSQNPRHKITKRGQNVTFRCDPISEHNRLYWYRQTLGQGPEFLTYFQNEAQLEKSRLLSDRFSAERPKGSFSTLEIQRTEQGDSAMYLCASSPLGGGYTFGSGTRLTVV.